In its sample, the clone carrying this T cell receptor (beta chain) was seen a few times. Its specificity is unknown. The record originates from a study of regulatory T cells in long-lasting Graves disease. Germline CDR1 reads SGHRS; CDR2 reads YFSETQ. V gave up 0 bases and J gave up 1 base, with 7 bases separating them. The CDR3 sequence is 14 residues long. Noted time point: newly diagnosed GD, antithyroid drugs for less than 3 months. Extracted RNA from PBMCs served as the source of the TCR library. HTBI primers from iRepertoire and Arm-PCR of CDR3 regions yielded the TCR beta libraries. TCRdb re-derived calls from the multiplex PCR reads in MiXCR, one entry per CDR3 protein. The table has around 480,000 distinct CDR3 sequences, about 16% seen once. Overall study findings and caveats: Preferential use of TRBV28, TRBJ1-2 and TRBJ2-5 was seen in persistent disease.

These data were likewise used in another study, on T cells in Graves' hyperthyroidism and ophthalmopathy. That publication notes: The TCR CDR3 was amplified in a first-round RT-PCR using the HTBI primer set.

Sequencing was performed on peripheral blood mononuclear cells (PBMCs), taken at new diagnosis, from a patient treated with antithyroid drugs. This sequence originates from a woman aged 35 to 59 with Graves disease. The V call is TRBV5-1, the J call TRBJ1-2; D remains ambiguous. CDR3 loop: CASSLDSNNYGYTF. The CDR3 DNA sequence: TGCGCCAGCAGCTTGGACAGTAATAACTATGGCTACACCTTC. The whole variable domain, filled in from reference TRBV5-1 and TRBJ1-2, reads KAGVTQTPRYLIKTRGQQVTLSCSPISGHRSVSWYQQTPGQGLQFLFEYFSETQRNKGNFPGRFSGRQFSNSRSEMNVSTLELGDSALYLCASSLDSNNYGYTFGSGTRLTVV.